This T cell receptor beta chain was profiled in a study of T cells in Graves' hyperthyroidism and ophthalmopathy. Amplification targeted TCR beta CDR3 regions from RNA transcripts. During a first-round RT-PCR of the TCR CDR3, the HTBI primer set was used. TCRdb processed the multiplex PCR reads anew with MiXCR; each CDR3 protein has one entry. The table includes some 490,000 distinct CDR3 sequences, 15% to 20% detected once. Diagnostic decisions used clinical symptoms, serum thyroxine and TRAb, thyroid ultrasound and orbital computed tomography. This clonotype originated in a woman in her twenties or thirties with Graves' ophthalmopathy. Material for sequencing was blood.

The CDR3 loop is CASSTDTLGKLFF. As DNA, the CDR3 is TGCGCCAGCAGCACCGACACCCTTGGAAAACTGTTTTTT. V usage is TRBV4-1 and J usage is TRBJ1-4; D gene ambiguous. Germline V lookup: CDR1 MGHRA, CDR2 YSYEKL. V lost 5 bases, J lost 10 bases, and 14 bases lay in between. The CDR3 is made up of 13 amino acids.